The 15 T cell receptor beta chains presented below share a single source sample, sequenced in a study of response to subunit inactivated influenza vaccine. From the RT-PCR reads, TCRdb called clonotypes with MiXCR, one entry per CDR3 protein. The sample includes roughly 650,000 distinct CDR3 sequences, around 15% of them seen just once. The sequences come from PBMCs from blood, collected around two weeks before vaccination. These receptor sequences come from a man aged 50 to 59 who received an inactivated influenza vaccine.

This clonotype was detected many times. The chain is built from TRBV29-1 and TRBJ2-1, with 7 bases aligning to TRBD2. The germline CDR1 and CDR2 sequences are SQVTM and ANQGSEA. With V trimmed by 7 bases and J by 6 bases, 6 bases remained unmatched. The CDR3 contains 12 residues. Here the CDR3 DNA reads TGCAGCGGGCGGGAGTTATCCAATGAGCAGTTCTTC. Translation: CSGRELSNEQFF.

The chain links TRBV28 to TRBJ2-3; TRBD2 matches at 9 bases. This CDR3 is 16 amino acids long. Germline CDR1 MDHEN, CDR2 SYDVKM. V shed 3 bases, J shed 7 bases, and the junction held 11 bases outside the gene matches. The CDR3 DNA sequence: TGTGCCAGCAGTTTCGGGACTAGCTCTCCTGTTTATACGCAGTATTTT. The encoded protein is CASSFGTSSPVYTQYF.

This clonotype was detected a few times. This rearrangement joins TRBV11-2 to TRBJ2-1; D gene ambiguous. The V and J ends lost 5 bases and 5 bases respectively, with 16 bases between them. Germline V gene lookup returns CDR1 SGHAT and CDR2 FQNNGV. The CDR3 contains 15 residues. Here the CDR3 DNA reads TGTGCCAGCAGCCCGCGTCCGGACCTCAACAATGAGCAGTTCTTC. This encodes CASSPRPDLNNEQFF.

This clonotype came up a few times. The J gene is TRBJ2-5, the V gene TRBV5-1; 8 nucleotides align to TRBD2. The junction had 8 bases not matched to a gene; V was cut back by 2 bases and J by 5 bases. CDR1 is SGHRS, CDR2 YFSETQ, per germline. The CDR3 contains 15 residues. CDR3 region: CASSFFGGALETQYF. CDR3 coding DNA: TGCGCCAGCAGCTTCTTCGGGGGGGCCTTGGAGACCCAGTACTTC.

This clonotype has at least ten counts. The junction and the germline gene differ at one end; a read error may be behind it. This chain uses TRBV5-1 with TRBJ1-1, with 8 bases fitting TRBD1. Germline V gives CDR1 SGHRS, CDR2 YFSETQ. This CDR3 is 15 amino acids long. The chain's CDR3 is CASSLLGTGNTEAFF. DNA for the CDR3: TGTGCCAGCAGCTTACTCGGGACAGGGAACACTGAAGCTTTCTTT.

This clonotype was found a few times. This chain joins TRBV24-1 and TRBJ2-2; 9 bases align to TRBD1. Trimming took 3 bases from V and 4 from J; bases not matched to a gene: 11. The CDR3 spans 18 residues. In germline, CDR1 is KGHDR, CDR2 SFDVKD. The CDR3 sequence is CATSDRTGTGFGTGELFF. CDR3 coding DNA: TGTGCCACCAGTGATCGGACCGGGACAGGGTTTGGCACCGGGGAGCTGTTTTTT.

V is TRBV7-2 and J is TRBJ1-5; TRBD1 matches at 7 bases. Trimming removed 5 bases from V and 5 bases from J; junction bases left unmatched: 9. Germline V lookup: CDR1 SGHTA, CDR2 FQGNSA. The CDR3 runs to 15 residues. The CDR3 loop reads CASSPGQQNYQPQHF. CDR3 in DNA: TGTGCCAGCAGCCCGGGACAGCAAAACTATCAGCCCCAGCATTTT.

This clonotype was counted only a few times. V usage is TRBV18 and J usage is TRBJ2-7; 7 bases fit TRBD2. Per germline, CDR1 KGHSH and CDR2 LQKENI. Unmatched junction bases numbered 7, after V lost 3 bases and J lost 5 bases. The CDR3 runs 14 residues. The CDR3 nucleotides read TGTGCCAGCTCACCTTCGGCTAGCGGTAACGAGCAGTACTTC. This encodes CASSPSASGNEQYF.

This clonotype was counted only a few times. This sequence joins TRBV19 and TRBJ2-1, with a possible D match to TRBD1 (6 bases). V lost 5 bases and J lost 2, with 10 bases in between. This CDR3 has 14 amino acids. Germline V gene sequence: CDR1 LNHDA, CDR2 SQIVND (reference sequence). The CDR3 DNA is TGTGCCAGTAGTGAGGACAGAACCTACAATGAGCAGTTCTTC. Its protein is CASSEDRTYNEQFF. Supplemented by reference TRBV19 and TRBJ2-1, the full variable domain reads DGGITQSPKYLFRKEGQNVTLSCEQNLNHDAMYWYRQDPGQGLRLIYYSQIVNDFQKGDIAEGYSVSREKKESFPLTVTSAQKNPTAFYLCASSEDRTYNEQFFGPGTRLTVL.

V usage is TRBV28 and J usage is TRBJ2-3, with 9 bases lining up with TRBD2. The length of the CDR3 is 15 residues. J lost 1 base, V lost 2 bases, and 1 base had no gene match. In germline, CDR1 is MDHEN, CDR2 SYDVKM. In DNA form, the CDR3 reads TGTGCCAGCAGTTTACCTAGCGGGGGCACAGATACGCAGTATTTT. It specifies CASSLPSGGTDTQYF.

This clonotype was detected a few times. The chain employs TRBV5-1 and TRBJ2-2; possible D gene TRBD1, 6 bases. Trimming cost V 2 bases and J 7 bases, with 15 bases left between them. The CDR3 has 15 amino acids. CDR1 is SGHRS and CDR2 is YFSETQ in the germline V gene. CDR3 in amino acids: CASSFPGTPGGELFF. CDR3 sequence (DNA): TGCGCCAGCAGCTTTCCAGGGACACCCGGCGGGGAGCTGTTTTTT.

The chain couples TRBV29-1 to TRBJ2-3; TRBD2 is a possible D gene (6 bases). The CDR3 has 12 residues. Germline CDR1 and CDR2: SQVTM and ANQGSEA. V lost 6 bases and J 3 bases, leaving 10 bases between the germline ends. This CDR3 reads CSVAGRTDTQYF. For the CDR3, the DNA is TGCAGCGTCGCAGGGAGGACAGATACGCAGTATTTT.

This clonotype was detected only a few times. The chain uses TRBV6-1 and TRBJ2-7; D possibly uses TRBD1 or TRBD2 (5 bases each). Trimming removed 2 bases at V and 5 bases at J, with 13 bases between. Germline values: CDR1 MNHNS, CDR2 SASEGT. The CDR3 runs to 14 residues. The CDR3 nucleotides read TGTGCCAGCAGTGAATTTTGGGGACCTAACGAGCAGTACTTC. Translation: CASSEFWGPNEQYF.

This clonotype was detected only a few times. The chain uses TRBV28 and TRBJ2-3; unclear D gene. The CDR3 spans 14 residues. CDR1 and CDR2 (germline): MDHEN, SYDVKM. Trimming pared 3 bases from V and 6 bases from J, leaving 13 bases between. Here the CDR3 reads CASSFGEPRDTQYF. The CDR3 DNA follows: TGTGCCAGCAGTTTTGGAGAGCCGAGGGATACGCAGTATTTT.

This clonotype was seen more than once but under ten times. V is TRBV20-1 and J is TRBJ2-1, with 9 bases identical to TRBD2. Trimming cost V 3 bases and J 0 bases; bases outside gene matches: 9. The length of the CDR3 is 17 residues. CDR1 DFQATT and CDR2 SNEGSKA come from the germline V gene (reference sequence). In DNA, the CDR3 is TGCAGTGCTAGGGGCCTAGCGGGGACCTCCTCCTACAATGAGCAGTTCTTC. Translating it yields CSARGLAGTSSYNEQFF.